This T cell receptor (beta chain) was profiled in a study of blood T cell repertoires in COVID-19. Study summary: Acute and convalescent COVID-19 samples came from the United States, Italy and Spain. Nucleic acid was either cDNA or gDNA, and it came from T cells, B-cell-depleted T cells, or PBMCs.

Generated by immunoSEQ multiplex PCR, the TCRdb table keeps only in-frame clones and is missing some. The sample has over 250,000 clones; under 90% are singletons. The source of this sequence is a man aged 45-60 years with acute or convalescent COVID-19. What was sequenced was peripheral blood.

The CDR3 DNA reads as TGCGCCAGCAGCCCTCGACAGGGAGGAGACACCGGGGAGCTGTTTTTT. This encodes CASSPRQGGDTGELFF. This chain uses TRBV5-1 with TRBJ2-2; tentative D call: TRBD1 (7 bases). Looked up from germline, CDR1 is SGHRS and CDR2 is YFSETQ. Between the trimmed V and J ends, which lost 4 bases and 3 bases, there was a span of 16 bases. The CDR3 has 16 amino acids.